A selection of T cell receptor beta chains follows, all from one sample in a study of OX40 agonist ivuxolimab in advanced cancers. Method: immunoSEQ multiplex PCR; TCRdb's copy keeps in-frame clones and lacks some. The repertoire holds fewer than 90,000 clones, approximately 86% seen once, with approximately 1.4% in the top ten. This sample comprised CD4+ or CD8+ T cells sorted from blood, obtained in a trial of the OX40 agonist ivuxolimab. The origin of the receptors is an adult with an advanced solid tumor such as melanoma, head and neck, liver or kidney cancer. Both conserved end residues are part of each CDR3. The order of the fields is D gene, J gene, clone size, CDR3 length, V gene, CDR3 protein, CDR3 DNA. D genes are given only for firm matches. Only some rows state a clone size, as once, few, many or a class for expanded clones.

NA | TRBJ1-2 | NA | 15 | TRBV4-1 | CASSQVGRNNYGYTF | TGCGCCAGCAGCCAAGTTGGACGTAATAACTATGGCTACACCTTC
NA | TRBJ2-5 | NA | 12 | TRBV5-6 | CASSSGMETQYF | TGTGCCAGCAGCTCAGGGATGGAGACCCAGTACTTC
NA | TRBJ1-1 | NA | 14 | TRBV4-1 | CASSPSPENTEAFF | TGCGCCAGCAGCCCCAGCCCGGAGAACACTGAAGCTTTCTTT
NA | TRBJ2-7 | NA | 16 | TRBV11-3 | CASSTQDGMHHYEQYF | TGTGCCAGCAGCACGCAGGACGGAATGCACCATTACGAGCAGTACTTC
TRBD1 | TRBJ1-4 | NA | 15 | TRBV27 | CASRLGQVPNEKLFF | TGTGCCAGCAGACTCGGACAGGTCCCTAATGAAAAACTGTTTTTT
TRBD2 | TRBJ2-5 | NA | 14 | TRBV6-1 | CASSDAGGPETQYF | TGTGCCAGCAGTGATGCGGGGGGCCCGGAGACCCAGTACTTC
NA | TRBJ1-3 | few | 14 | TRBV30 | CAWSVGNSGNTIYF | TGTGCCTGGAGTGTAGGGAACTCTGGAAACACCATATATTTT
NA | TRBJ1-4 | NA | 15 | TRBV25-1 | CASSEYIGGPEKLFF | TGTGCCAGCAGTGAATATATCGGGGGACCTGAAAAACTGTTTTTT
NA | TRBJ1-2 | once | 10 | TRBV5-1 | CAREGYGYTF | TGCGCCCGAGAGGGGTATGGCTACACCTTC
NA | TRBJ2-5 | once | 12 | TRBV28 | CASSPLRETQYF | TGTGCCAGCAGCCCTCTGCGGGAGACCCAGTACTTC
TRBD2 | TRBJ2-1 | NA | 16 | TRBV5-1 | CASSLGLAGGLDEQFF | TGCGCCAGCAGCTTGGGACTAGCGGGGGGGCTGGATGAGCAGTTCTTC
NA | TRBJ2-7 | NA | 12 | TRBV30 | CAWGRGGYEQYF | TGTGCCTGGGGGCGGGGAGGCTACGAGCAGTACTTC
NA | TRBJ2-5 | NA | 14 | TRBV4-1 | CASSPWGPQETQYF | TGCGCCAGCAGTCCCTGGGGACCTCAAGAGACCCAGTACTTC
TRBD2 | TRBJ2-5 | NA | 15 | TRBV30 | CAWEEERGGIETQYF | TGTGCCTGGGAGGAGGAGCGGGGGGGAATCGAGACCCAGTACTTC
TRBD1 | TRBJ1-5 | NA | 16 | TRBV2 | CASSERAGTGDQPQHF | TGTGCCAGCAGTGAACGGGCCGGGACAGGGGATCAGCCCCAGCATTTT
NA | TRBJ2-1 | NA | 12 | TRBV11-2 | CASSWQGNEQFF | TGTGCCAGCAGTTGGCAAGGGAATGAGCAGTTCTTC
NA | TRBJ1-4 | NA | 12 | TRBV6-6 | CASRSGGEKLFF | TGTGCCAGCCGCTCGGGGGGTGAAAAACTGTTTTTT
TRBD1 | TRBJ2-5 | once | 14 | TRBV5-1 | CASRPGTAQETQYF | TGCGCCAGCAGGCCTGGGACAGCCCAAGAGACCCAGTACTTC
NA | TRBJ2-2 | NA | 14 | TRBV19 | CASSISGWTGELFF | TGTGCCAGTAGTATATCAGGGTGGACCGGGGAGCTGTTTTTT
TRBD1 | TRBJ1-1 | NA | 13 | TRBV30 | CAWSVGGSQKAFF | TGTGCCTGGAGTGTAGGGGGCTCACAGAAAGCTTTCTTT
NA | TRBJ2-7 | NA | 13 | TRBV6-1 | CASSESQSYEQYF | TGTGCCAGCAGTGAATCCCAGTCCTACGAGCAGTACTTC
NA | TRBJ1-2 | NA | 14 | TRBV15 | CATSRGVPRYGYTF | TGTGCCACCAGCAGAGGCGTCCCCCGCTATGGCTACACCTTC
TRBD2 | TRBJ2-1 | NA | 14 | TRBV2 | CASVFQRGYNEQFF | TGTGCCAGCGTCTTCCAGCGGGGTTACAATGAGCAGTTCTTC
NA | TRBJ2-3 | NA | 14 | TRBV6-6 | CASRAPQSTDTQYF | TGTGCCAGCAGGGCCCCCCAAAGCACAGATACGCAGTATTTT
NA | TRBJ2-1 | NA | 15 | TRBV18 | CASSPPGRLYNEQFF | TGTGCCAGCTCACCCCCCGGGCGGCTCTACAATGAGCAGTTCTTC
NA | TRBJ2-3 | NA | 15 | TRBV6-6 | CASSLGGAGTDTQYF | TGTGCCAGCAGTTTGGGCGGGGCAGGAACAGATACGCAGTATTTT
NA | TRBJ1-3 | once | 12 | TRBV30 | CAWTISGNTIYF | TGTGCCTGGACCATATCTGGAAACACCATATATTTT
TRBD1 | TRBJ1-2 | NA | 12 | TRBV30 | CAWSGGQAAYTF | TGTGCCTGGAGTGGCGGACAGGCGGCGTACACCTTC
NA | TRBJ2-2 | NA | 16 | TRBV11-2 | CASSPGDGANTGELFF | TGTGCCAGCAGCCCAGGGGACGGGGCGAACACCGGGGAGCTGTTTTTT
NA | TRBJ2-2 | NA | 14 | TRBV27 | CASSLVGYGGELFF | TGTGCCAGCAGTTTAGTGGGGTACGGCGGGGAGCTGTTTTTT
TRBD1 | TRBJ1-1 | NA | 14 | TRBV6-5 | CASSARGRDTEAFF | TGTGCCAGCAGTGCCAGGGGGCGCGACACTGAAGCTTTCTTT
TRBD1 | TRBJ1-5 | once | 15 | TRBV19 | CASSPDRDESQPQHF | TGTGCCAGTAGTCCTGACAGGGACGAGAGTCAGCCCCAGCATTTT
NA | TRBJ1-2 | once | 14 | TRBV13 | CASSLGTKRYGYTF | TGTGCCAGCAGCTTAGGCACCAAAAGATATGGCTACACCTTC
TRBD1 | TRBJ2-3 | NA | 14 | TRBV5-6 | CASSPGQGSDTQYF | TGTGCCAGCAGCCCCGGACAGGGCTCAGATACGCAGTATTTT
NA | TRBJ1-2 | few | 13 | TRBV6-1 | CASSEKERYGYTF | TGTGCCAGCAGTGAAAAGGAACGTTATGGCTACACCTTC
TRBD2 | TRBJ2-3 | NA | 14 | TRBV18 | CASSLAGGLDTQYF | TGTGCCAGCTCTCTAGCGGGGGGGCTAGATACGCAGTATTTT
TRBD2 | TRBJ2-5 | NA | 15 | TRBV11-1 | CASSLVAGVGETQYF | TGTGCCAGCAGCTTAGTAGCGGGAGTCGGGGAGACCCAGTACTTC
TRBD1 | TRBJ2-3 | NA | 17 | TRBV6-1 | CASSEALGQGFKDTQYF | TGTGCCAGCAGTGAAGCTCTAGGACAGGGGTTTAAGGATACGCAGTATTTT
NA | TRBJ1-2 | NA | 15 | TRBV6-1 | CASSGWTADSYGYTF | TGTGCCAGCAGTGGGTGGACAGCTGATAGCTATGGCTACACCTTC
NA | TRBJ1-2 | NA | 13 | TRBV30 | CAWSVNRNYGYTF | TGTGCCTGGAGTGTAAACCGAAACTATGGCTACACCTTC
TRBD1 | TRBJ1-3 | NA | 14 | TRBV7-6 | CASSRGTGGNTIYF | TGTGCCAGCAGCCGCGGGACAGGAGGAAACACCATATATTTT
NA | TRBJ1-2 | once | 14 | TRBV6-1 | CASSEGPFHYGYTF | TGTGCCAGCAGTGAAGGGCCATTCCACTATGGCTACACCTTC
NA | TRBJ1-4 | NA | 17 | TRBV5-1 | CASSLWAGVSTNEKLFF | TGCGCCAGCAGCTTGTGGGCAGGGGTTTCAACTAATGAAAAACTGTTTTTT
NA | TRBJ1-5 | few | 12 | TRBV5-1 | CASSGVITPQHF | TGCGCCAGCAGCGGGGTTATTACGCCCCAGCATTTT
NA | TRBJ2-6 | NA | 13 | TRBV28 | CASEAGGANVLTF | TGTGCCAGCGAGGCAGGGGGGGCCAACGTCCTGACTTTC
NA | TRBJ2-6 | NA | 16 | TRBV5-6 | CASSLAGGSGANVLTF | TGTGCCAGCAGCTTGGCCGGGGGCTCTGGGGCCAACGTCCTGACTTTC
TRBD2 | TRBJ2-7 | NA | 14 | TRBV30 | CAWKVSGGSYEQYF | TGTGCCTGGAAGGTTAGCGGGGGGTCCTACGAGCAGTACTTC
TRBD1 | TRBJ2-5 | NA | 15 | TRBV5-4 | CASSTRDRGRETQYF | TGTGCCAGCAGCACCCGGGACAGGGGGCGGGAGACCCAGTACTTC
NA | TRBJ1-5 | NA | 15 | TRBV6-1 | CASSETFGGNQPQHF | TGTGCCAGCAGTGAAACCTTTGGTGGCAATCAGCCCCAGCATTTT
NA | TRBJ2-5 | NA | 13 | TRBV5-1 | CASSTQGEETQYF | TGCGCCAGCAGCACCCAGGGCGAAGAGACCCAGTACTTC
NA | TRBJ1-2 | NA | 13 | TRBV6-6 | CASSYGTRYGYTF | TGTGCCAGCAGTTACGGGACACGGTATGGCTACACCTTC
NA | TRBJ2-3 | NA | 13 | TRBV12-5 | CASGTRVPDTQYF | TGTGCTAGTGGTACTAGGGTCCCGGATACGCAGTATTTT
NA | TRBJ1-6 | once | 15 | TRBV15 | CATSRDLGSNSPLHF | TGTGCCACCAGCAGAGATCTGGGGTCTAATTCACCCCTCCACTTT
TRBD2 | TRBJ2-2 | NA | 14 | TRBV6-6 | CASSAAGGTGELFF | TGTGCCAGCAGCGCCGCGGGGGGCACCGGGGAGCTGTTTTTT
NA | TRBJ2-3 | NA | 18 | TRBV9 | CASSPDIPGGLGADTQYF | TGTGCCAGCAGCCCTGACATCCCCGGGGGGCTAGGCGCAGATACGCAGTATTTT
NA | TRBJ1-4 | NA | 13 | TRBV5-1 | CASSTGPNEKLFF | TGCGCCAGCAGCACGGGCCCTAATGAAAAACTGTTTTTT
NA | TRBJ1-4 | NA | 14 | TRBV6-6 | CASSRTATNEKLFF | TGTGCCAGCAGTCGGACAGCAACTAATGAAAAACTGTTTTTT
NA | TRBJ1-5 | NA | 15 | TRBV19 | CASSTSGGSNQPQHF | TGTGCCAGTAGTACCTCCGGGGGAAGCAATCAGCCCCAGCATTTT
NA | TRBJ2-3 | NA | 14 | TRBV9 | CASSDYRSTDTQYF | TGTGCCAGCAGCGACTACAGGAGCACAGATACGCAGTATTTT
NA | TRBJ1-1 | once | 13 | TRBV6-4 | CASRREVDTEAFF | TGTGCCAGCAGGAGGGAGGTGGACACTGAAGCTTTCTTT